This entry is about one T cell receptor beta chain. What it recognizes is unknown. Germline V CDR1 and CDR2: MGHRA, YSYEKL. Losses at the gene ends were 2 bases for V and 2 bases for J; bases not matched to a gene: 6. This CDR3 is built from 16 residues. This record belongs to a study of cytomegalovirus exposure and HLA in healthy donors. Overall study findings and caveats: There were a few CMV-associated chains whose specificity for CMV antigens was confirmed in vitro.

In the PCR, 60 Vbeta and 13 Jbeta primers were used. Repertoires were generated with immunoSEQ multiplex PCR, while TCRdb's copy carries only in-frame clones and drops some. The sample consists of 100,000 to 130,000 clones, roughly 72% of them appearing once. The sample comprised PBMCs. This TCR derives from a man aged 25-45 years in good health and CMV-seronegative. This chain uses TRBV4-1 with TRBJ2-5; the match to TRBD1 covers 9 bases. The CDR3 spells CASSQQGTGRQETQYF. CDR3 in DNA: TGCGCCAGCAGCCAACAGGGGACAGGGCGGCAAGAGACCCAGTACTTC.